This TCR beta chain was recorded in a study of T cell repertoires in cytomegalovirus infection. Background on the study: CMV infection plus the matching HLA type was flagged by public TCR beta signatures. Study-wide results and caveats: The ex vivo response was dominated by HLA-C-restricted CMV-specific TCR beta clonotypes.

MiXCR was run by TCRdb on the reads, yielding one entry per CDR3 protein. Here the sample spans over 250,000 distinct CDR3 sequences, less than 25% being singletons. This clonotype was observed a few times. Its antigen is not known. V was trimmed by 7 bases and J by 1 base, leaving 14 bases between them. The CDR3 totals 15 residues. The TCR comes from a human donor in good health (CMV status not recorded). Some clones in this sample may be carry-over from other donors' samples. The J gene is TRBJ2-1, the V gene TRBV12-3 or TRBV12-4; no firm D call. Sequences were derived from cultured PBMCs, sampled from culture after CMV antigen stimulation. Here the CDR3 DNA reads TGTGCCAGCACCCGCAGGCGGCGTTCCTACAATGAGCAGTTCTTC. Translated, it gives CASTRRRRSYNEQFF.